This T cell receptor beta chain emerged from a study of human thymus T cells. Study findings and constraints: Repertoires sampled from thymus and blood appeared biased in V and J gene usage. Related research found strongly overlapping thymic repertoires in unrelated individuals.

Sequencing was performed with immunoSEQ multiplex PCR; in TCRdb, only in-frame clones are kept and a portion is missing. The profile shows 120,000 or so clones, about 95% of them singletons. Details on this clone: The antigen remains unidentified.

The V end lost 9 bases, the J end lost 1 base, and 6 bases lay between the germline ends. CDR1 ENHRY and CDR2 SYGVKD come from the germline V gene. This CDR3 has 11 amino acids. Resections obtained during corrective heart surgery supplied the thymus tissue. Serving as donors were healthy Finnish infants, each of whom was having open corrective surgery for congenital heart defects. The sample comprised thymus tissue. V gene TRBV10-3 combines with J gene TRBJ1-1; D gene unclear. This TCR was sampled from a boy under two years old with a congenital heart defect but otherwise immunologically healthy. The CDR3 sequence: CAIRQNTEAFF. The CDR3 DNA reads TGTGCCATAAGACAGAACACTGAAGCTTTCTTT.